Shown below are 27 T cell receptor beta chains from a single sample sequenced in a study of shared clonotypes between healthy human individuals. Sequenced by immunoSEQ multiplex PCR; TCRdb stores in-frame clones only, minus some. The sample contains 1.5 million to 2.5 million clones, about 95% of which appear only once. Only CD45RO-negative cells positively selected for CCR7 counted as naive CD8 cells, so terminally differentiated effector memory CD45RA+ cells were excluded. Sample: naive CD8+ T cells sorted from blood. The receptors derive from a man between 18 and 35 years old in good health.

The chain has TRBV2 and TRBJ2-1; no clear D. V lost 4 bases, J lost 0 bases, and 13 bases lay in between. The V gene's germline CDR1 is SNHLY and CDR2 FYNNEI. The CDR3 extends over 16 amino acids. The CDR3 spells CASSVSDTSSYNEQFF. The CDR3 DNA follows: TGTGCCAGCAGTGTGTCAGACACGAGCTCCTACAATGAGCAGTTCTTC.

J is TRBJ2-1 and V is TRBV4-2; TRBD2 matches at 11 bases. The CDR3 consists of 16 residues. Per germline, CDR1 LGHNA and CDR2 YNFKEQ. The V segment lost 7 bases and the J segment 9 bases; nucleotides outside the gene matches: 14. The CDR3 DNA sequence: TGTGCCAGCACGGAGCCTAGCGGGGGGCCCCCTTTTGAGCAGTTCTTC. Protein: CASTEPSGGPPFEQFF.

Written as DNA, the CDR3 is TGTGCCACCATTAGCGGGGGCGGAGAGAACAATGAGCAGTTCTTC. Residues: CATISGGGENNEQFF. The V gene is TRBV10-3, the J gene TRBJ2-1; TRBD2 aligns across 9 bases. Germline V gives CDR1 ENHRY, CDR2 SYGVKD. V was pared by 10 bases and J by 5 bases, with 12 bases of the junction left unmatched. This CDR3 region has 15 residues.

This clone occurred once. The same CDR3 can be traced to other DNA sequences in this sample. The V call is TRBV6-5, the J call TRBJ1-4, with D possibly being TRBD1 (6 bases). The germline V gene has CDR1 MNHEY and CDR2 SVGAGI. V was clipped by 3 bases and J by 8 bases, with 10 bases between them. This CDR3 contains 13 residues. CDR3 loop: CASSYGQGEKLFF. CDR3 DNA: TGTGCCAGCAGTTATGGCCAGGGGGAAAAACTGTTTTTT.

The chain has TRBV7-9 and TRBJ1-2; TRBD1 agrees at 7 bases. The CDR3 runs 16 residues. Germline V lookup: CDR1 SEHNR, CDR2 FQNEAQ (reference sequence). V lost 1 base to trimming and J lost 3 bases; unmatched junction nucleotides: 8. CDR3 in DNA: TGTGCCAGCAGCTTAGTCGGGGACAGCCTTGACTATGGCTACACCTTC. Protein sequence: CASSLVGDSLDYGYTF. The variable domain in full, completed from reference TRBV7-9 and TRBJ1-2, reads DTGVSQNPRHKITKRGQNVTFRCDPISEHNRLYWYRQTLGQGPEFLTYFQNEAQLEKSRLLSDRFSAERPKGSFSTLEIQRTEQGDSAMYLCASSLVGDSLDYGYTFGSGTRLTVV.

This clone was counted a single time. V is TRBV27 and J is TRBJ1-2; possibly TRBD1 for D (5 bases). CDR3 length: 14 amino acids. Germline loops: CDR1 MNHEY, CDR2 SMNVEV (reference sequence). The V end lost 4 bases, the J end lost 0 bases, and 9 bases lay between the germline ends. CDR3 residues: CASSSGLSNYGYTF. Here the CDR3 DNA reads TGTGCCAGCAGTTCAGGGCTTTCTAACTATGGCTACACCTTC.

V is TRBV7-9 and J is TRBJ2-5; possibly TRBD2 for D (6 bases). Between the trimmed V and J ends, which lost 5 bases and 0 bases, there was a span of 19 bases. Germline V gives CDR1 SEHNR, CDR2 FQNEAQ (reference sequence). CDR3 length equals 17 residues. Written as DNA, the CDR3 is TGTGCCAGCAGCCCTAGTAAAGGGGCGGGGCACCAAGAGACCCAGTACTTC. Amino acids: CASSPSKGAGHQETQYF.

The chain joins TRBV4-1 to TRBJ1-6; D possibly corresponds to TRBD1 (5 bases). Germline CDR1 is MGHRA and CDR2 is YSYEKL. This CDR3 has 17 amino acids. Between the trimmed V and J ends, which lost 0 bases and 8 bases, there was a span of 17 bases. Here the CDR3 DNA reads TGCGCCAGCAGCCAAGATGGGAGGGGTATAACGGATTCACCCCTCCACTTT. Translating it yields CASSQDGRGITDSPLHF.

On this clone: Other DNA sequences in this specimen translate into the identical CDR3. The chain links TRBV27 to TRBJ2-1; TRBD2 matches 9 bases. V trimming: 2 bases; J trimming: 7 bases; junction bases outside the gene matches: 3. This CDR3 region has 14 residues. The germline CDR1 and CDR2 sequences are MNHEY and SMNVEV (reference sequence). CDR3 nucleotide sequence: TGTGCCAGCAGTTTAAGGCTAGCGGGGAATGAGCAGTTCTTC. It specifies CASSLRLAGNEQFF.

On this clone itself: This CDR3 is also generated by other DNA sequences in the sample. The chain couples TRBV11-2 to TRBJ2-7, with 8 bases aligning to TRBD1. Germline lookup yields CDR1 SGHAT and CDR2 FQNNGV. CDR3 length: 14 amino acids. Trimming removed 1 base from V and 4 bases from J; junction bases left unmatched: 3. The CDR3 reads CASSLVQGAYEQYF. DNA for the CDR3: TGTGCCAGCAGCTTAGTTCAGGGGGCTTACGAGCAGTACTTC.

V is TRBV9 and J is TRBJ2-7; TRBD1 is a possible D gene (6 bases). The CDR3 has 13 residues. Between the trimmed V and J ends, which lost 0 bases and 6 bases, there was a span of 10 bases. Germline V CDR1 and CDR2: SGDLS, YYNGEE. As DNA, the CDR3 is TGTGCCAGCAGCGTAGACAGGGAACGCGAGCAGTACTTC. It specifies CASSVDREREQYF.

This sequence joins TRBV4-1 and TRBJ2-7; 12 bases agree with TRBD2. Unmatched junction bases numbered 10, after V lost 4 bases and J lost 6 bases. CDR1 MGHRA and CDR2 YSYEKL come from the germline V gene. This CDR3 contains 16 residues. The DNA of the CDR3 is TGCGCCAGCAGCCCTGGGACTAGCGGGCGTGCGGGCGAGCAGTACTTC. It codes for CASSPGTSGRAGEQYF.

Only one count was recorded for this clone. Here the CDR3 reads CASSLGIPVREQFF. As DNA, the CDR3 is TGTGCCAGCAGCTTAGGAATCCCTGTTCGGGAGCAGTTCTTC. The gene calls are TRBV7-9 and TRBJ2-1; no firm D call. The V and J ends lost 1 base and 10 bases respectively, with 14 bases between them. CDR3 length: 14 residues. Germline CDR1 and CDR2: SEHNR and FQNEAQ (reference sequence).

The chain has TRBV14 and TRBJ2-4; 7 positions match TRBD1. The V segment lost 5 bases and the J segment 10 bases; nucleotides outside the gene matches: 8. Germline-derived CDR1 and CDR2 are SGHDN and FVKESK. This CDR3 is 13 amino acids long. CDR3 sequence: CASSYRGQKIQYF. The CDR3 nucleotides read TGTGCCAGCAGCTATCGGGGACAGAAAATTCAGTACTTC.

J is TRBJ2-1 and V is TRBV5-4; no clear D gene. Germline values: CDR1 SGHNT, CDR2 YYREEE (reference sequence). The CDR3 runs 14 residues. Trimming left V 3 bases short and J 1 base short, with 8 bases between. CDR3 loop: CASSWARSYNEQFF. In DNA, the CDR3 is TGTGCCAGCAGCTGGGCAAGATCCTACAATGAGCAGTTCTTC.

The chain couples TRBV7-2 to TRBJ2-7, with 9 nucleotides matching TRBD1. V gave up 3 bases and J gave up 3 bases; unmatched junction bases: 6. Germline assignment: CDR1 SGHTA and CDR2 FQGNSA. This CDR3 region has 15 residues. CDR3 loop: CASSFNRGLDYEQYF. The CDR3 coding sequence is TGTGCCAGCAGCTTTAACAGGGGGCTCGACTACGAGCAGTACTTC. Supplemented by reference TRBV7-2 and TRBJ2-7, the full variable domain reads GAGVSQSPSNKVTEKGKDVELRCDPISGHTALYWYRQSLGQGLEFLIYFQGNSAPDKSGLPSDRFSAERTGGSVSTLTIQRTQQEDSAVYLCASSFNRGLDYEQYFGPGTRLTVT.

This chain uses TRBV4-1 with TRBJ2-1; TRBD2 aligns across 7 bases. After removal of 0 bases from V and 0 bases from J, the junction contained 5 bases not matched to a gene. This CDR3 region has 17 residues. Per the germline V gene, CDR1 is MGHRA and CDR2 is YSYEKL. CDR3 sequence reads: CASSQDEASGSYNEQFF. CDR3 in DNA: TGCGCCAGCAGCCAAGATGAGGCTAGCGGCTCCTACAATGAGCAGTTCTTC.

The CDR3 spells CASSPGQGEHEQYF. The CDR3 DNA is TGCGCCAGCAGCCCCGGACAGGGTGAGCACGAGCAGTACTTC. The genes are TRBV4-1 and TRBJ2-7; 8 bases agree with TRBD1. The CDR3 covers 14 residues. After removal of 4 bases from V and 5 bases from J, the junction contained 7 bases not matched to a gene. The V gene's germline CDR1 is MGHRA and CDR2 YSYEKL.

This chain connects TRBV6-1 to TRBJ2-3; D is undetermined. V was clipped by 0 bases and J by 3 bases, with 13 bases between them. The germline V gene encodes CDR1 MNHNS and CDR2 SASEGT. This CDR3 is built from 16 residues. The CDR3 DNA reads as TGTGCCAGCAGTGAAGCATGGGGTATAGGGACAGATACGCAGTATTTT. This codes for CASSEAWGIGTDTQYF.

The V gene is TRBV11-2, the J gene TRBJ2-5, with 7 nucleotides matching TRBD1. The germline CDR1 and CDR2 sequences are SGHAT and FQNNGV. This CDR3 is 13 amino acids long. The ends lost 4 bases at V and 2 bases at J; junction bases unmatched: 1. CDR3 protein: CASSWGQQETQYF. The CDR3 bases are TGTGCCAGCAGCTGGGGACAGCAAGAGACCCAGTACTTC.

This sequence joins TRBV9 and TRBJ2-3, with a weak D call TRBD1 (6 bases). The CDR3 covers 16 residues. V lost 3 bases and J 4 bases, leaving 18 bases between the germline ends. The germline CDR1 and CDR2 sequences are SGDLS and YYNGEE. The DNA of the CDR3 is TGTGCCAGCAGCGGATACTTCCGGGACAACGCAGATACGCAGTATTTT. Translated: CASSGYFRDNADTQYF. The full variable domain, its missing parts supplied by reference TRBV9 and TRBJ2-3, is DSGVTQTPKHLITATGQRVTLRCSPRSGDLSVYWYQQSLDQGLQFLIQYYNGEERAKGNILERFSAQQFPDLHSELNLSSLELGDSALYFCASSGYFRDNADTQYFGPGTRLTVL.

This clone was recorded only once. The chain is built from TRBV5-1 and TRBJ2-7; TRBD2 aligns across 10 bases. V lost 3 bases to trimming and J lost 2 bases; unmatched junction nucleotides: 8. Germline assignment: CDR1 SGHRS and CDR2 YFSETQ. The length of the CDR3 is 16 residues. In nucleotides, the CDR3 is TGCGCCAGCAGCTGGACCGGACTAGCGGAGACCTACGAGCAGTACTTC. Its translation is CASSWTGLAETYEQYF.

The chain uses TRBV19 and TRBJ2-7; a possible D gene is TRBD1 (5 bases). Trimming pared 6 bases from V and 1 base from J, leaving 10 bases between. Looked up from germline, CDR1 is LNHDA and CDR2 is SQIVND (reference sequence). This CDR3 has 13 residues. CDR3 bases: TGTGCCAGTAGAGGGGCAGGGTCCTACGAGCAGTACTTC. It encodes CASRGAGSYEQYF.

The chain recombines TRBV7-9 with TRBJ1-2, with TRBD1 matching over 7 bases. The CDR3 spans 14 residues. Trimming cost V 5 bases and J 4 bases; bases outside gene matches: 7. Germline V CDR1 and CDR2: SEHNR, FQNEAQ (reference sequence). The CDR3: CASSLGGTAYGYTF. The CDR3, as DNA: TGTGCCAGCAGCCTAGGCGGGACAGCCTATGGCTACACCTTC.

This chain uses TRBV6-6 with TRBJ2-7, with D unclear. Germline-derived CDR1 and CDR2 are MNHNY and SVGAGI (reference sequence). The V gene lost 5 bases and the J gene lost 3 bases, with 11 bases spanning the gap. The length of the CDR3 is 13 residues. CDR3 protein: CASSPRVYYEQYF. The CDR3 nucleotides are TGTGCCAGCAGTCCCCGGGTCTACTACGAGCAGTACTTC.

The chain has TRBV5-3 and TRBJ2-7; tentatively, D is TRBD2 (5 bases). Being an ORF, TRBV5-3 has a function that is uncertain. The CDR3 runs 16 residues. The germline V and J ends were trimmed by 1 base and 6 bases, with 20 bases remaining between them. The CDR3: CARSLISWRPPVEQYF. The CDR3 DNA follows: TGTGCCAGAAGCTTGATCTCTTGGAGGCCGCCGGTCGAGCAGTACTTC.

The rearrangement links TRBV13 to TRBJ1-2, with TRBD1 matching 11 bases. The length of the CDR3 is 13 residues. The V gene end was trimmed by 4 bases and the J gene end by 7 bases; junction bases not matched to a gene: 2. CDR1 is PRHDT and CDR2 is FYEKMQ in the germline V gene (reference sequence). CDR3 bases: TGTGCCAGCAGCTGGACAGGGGGCTCTGGCTACACCTTC. It specifies CASSWTGGSGYTF.